Below, 31 T cell receptor beta chains from the same sample are listed, as sequenced in a study of graft-versus-host responses after intestinal transplantation. TCRdb's copy holds only in-frame clones and misses some; the assay was immunoSEQ multiplex PCR. The repertoire holds about 71,000 clones, roughly 91% seen once, with approximately 1.3% in the top ten. Their target antigens are unknown. The sequenced sample was unstimulated CD8+ T cells sorted from spleen or lymph node cells, obtained before intestinal transplant. These receptors all come from a human donor who received an intestinal transplant.

The V and J genes are TRBV5-1 and TRBJ1-1, with D possibly matching TRBD1 (5 bases). V dropped 3 bases and J dropped 4 bases, with 10 bases sitting between them. The germline V gene has CDR1 SGHRS and CDR2 YFSETQ. CDR3 size: 13 residues. The CDR3 DNA follows: TGCGCCAGCAGCTGGGCGGGGGGCACTGAAGCTTTCTTT. Residues: CASSWAGGTEAFF.

This chain links TRBV7-6 with TRBJ2-3, with 9 positions matching TRBD2. Germline-derived CDR1 and CDR2 are SGHVS and FNYEAQ. The CDR3 contains 17 residues. J lost 6 bases, V lost 2 bases, and 12 bases had no gene match. The CDR3 sequence: CASSLRLAGLHSDTQYF. The CDR3 DNA reads as TGTGCCAGCAGCTTAAGGCTAGCGGGACTTCATTCGGATACGCAGTATTTT.

V usage is TRBV27 and J usage is TRBJ1-1; D unresolved. Germline values: CDR1 MNHEY, CDR2 SMNVEV (reference sequence). The V end was cut by 3 bases, the J end by 0 bases, with 5 bases between. There are 13 residues in the CDR3. The DNA for the CDR3 is TGTGCCAGCAGTTTCCTACTGAACACTGAAGCTTTCTTT. It yields the protein CASSFLLNTEAFF.

The chain links TRBV10-2 to TRBJ2-1; TRBD2 might be the D (6 bases). Germline V gene lookup returns CDR1 WSHSY and CDR2 SAAADI. The length of the CDR3 is 16 residues. V was clipped by 1 base and J by 0 bases, with 10 bases between them. The CDR3 loop reads CASSELEGLSYNEQFF. DNA of the CDR3: TGCGCCAGCAGTGAGTTGGAGGGGCTCTCCTACAATGAGCAGTTCTTC.

CDR3 sequence: CASSQEDSHQETQYF. The DNA of the CDR3 is TGCGCCAGCAGCCAAGAGGACAGCCACCAAGAGACCCAGTACTTC. The chain employs TRBV4-1 and TRBJ2-5, with D possibly TRBD1 on 6 matching bases. The CDR3 has 15 amino acids. The V gene's germline CDR1 is MGHRA and CDR2 YSYEKL. Trimming left V 0 bases short and J 0 bases short, with 8 bases between.

The rearrangement uses TRBV29-1 and TRBJ2-2; maybe TRBD2 (5 bases). Trimming cost V 3 bases and J 2 bases, with 7 bases left between them. The CDR3 spans 13 residues. Germline loops: CDR1 SQVTM, CDR2 ANQGSEA. The CDR3 is CSVEGENTGELFF. For the CDR3, the DNA is TGCAGCGTTGAGGGAGAAAACACCGGGGAGCTGTTTTTT.

The chain is built from TRBV2 and TRBJ1-2, with TRBD1 matching 7 bases. Per the germline V gene, CDR1 is SNHLY and CDR2 is FYNNEI. Trimming removed 10 bases from V and 7 bases from J; junction bases left unmatched: 15. CDR3 size: 14 residues. The CDR3 here is CAIRPRGARGGYTF. CDR3 DNA sequence: TGTGCCATACGACCCAGGGGGGCGCGAGGTGGCTACACCTTC. The whole variable domain, filled in from reference TRBV2 and TRBJ1-2, reads EPEVTQTPSHQVTQMGQEVILRCVPISNHLYFYWYRQILGQKVEFLVSFYNNEISEKSEIFDDQFSVERPDGSNFTLKIRSTKLEDSAMYFCAIRPRGARGGYTFGSGTRLTVV.

The chain is built from TRBV10-2 and TRBJ1-2; D unclear. V lost 6 bases and J lost 2, with 13 bases in between. Germline V lookup: CDR1 WSHSY, CDR2 SAAADI. The CDR3 runs 14 residues. CDR3 coding DNA: TGCGCCAGCAGAGAGCCCAGCGTGAACTATGGCTACACCTTC. This gives the protein CASREPSVNYGYTF.

This clone has just one count. This chain links TRBV13 with TRBJ2-1; maybe TRBD1 (8 bases). Trimming cost V 3 bases and J 8 bases, with 14 bases left between them. This CDR3 contains 14 residues. The germline V gene encodes CDR1 PRHDT and CDR2 FYEKMQ (reference sequence). In DNA, the CDR3 is TGTGCCAGCAGCTTGCGGACAGGGAGGGATGAGCAGTTCTTC. This sequence encodes CASSLRTGRDEQFF.

As concerns this clone: One end of the junction is discordant with germline, which a read error may explain. Other nucleotide sequences from this sample produce the same CDR3. The chain couples TRBV13 to TRBJ1-5; 7 nucleotides match TRBD1. Germline lookup yields CDR1 PRHDT and CDR2 FYEKMQ (reference sequence). The CDR3 runs 14 residues. The CDR3 spells CASSVGQVGQPQHF. CDR3 sequence (DNA): TGTGCCAGCAGCGTAGGACAGGTAGGGCAGCCCCAGCATTTT.

There are a few counts of this clone. The chain couples TRBV5-6 to TRBJ1-5, with D maybe TRBD1 (6 bases). This CDR3 comprises 13 residues. Looked up from germline, CDR1 is SGHDT and CDR2 is YYEEEE. V lost 3 bases and J 6 bases, leaving 10 bases between the germline ends. The CDR3 region is CASSSTGSQPQHF. The CDR3 DNA sequence: TGTGCCAGCAGCTCTACAGGGAGTCAGCCCCAGCATTTT.

The chain uses TRBV7-8 and TRBJ2-5; unclear D gene. This CDR3 is 16 amino acids long. The germline V gene has CDR1 SGHVS and CDR2 FQNEAQ. Trimming removed 1 base from V and 4 bases from J, with 16 bases in between. As DNA, the CDR3 is TGTGCCAGCAGCTTAGTAGGTCGGTTCCCGGGAGAGACCCAGTACTTC. Amino acids: CASSLVGRFPGETQYF. Full variable domain (remainder filled in from reference TRBV7-8 and TRBJ2-5): GAGVSQSPRYKVAKRGQDVALRCDPISGHVSLFWYQQALGQGPEFLTYFQNEAQLDKSGLPSDRFFAERPEGSVSTLKIQRTQQEDSAVYLCASSLVGRFPGETQYFGPGTRLLVL.

This clone was detected only once. The V call is TRBV5-8, the J call TRBJ2-5; possible D gene TRBD2, 5 bases. Germline loops: CDR1 SGHTS, CDR2 YDEGEE. The CDR3 contains 16 residues. The V end lost 1 base, the J end lost 2 bases, and 15 bases lay between the germline ends. The CDR3 reads CASSLRFLAKQETQYF. CDR3 in DNA: TGTGCCAGCAGCTTGAGGTTCCTAGCCAAACAAGAGACCCAGTACTTC.

The chain carries TRBV5-4 and TRBJ1-2, with 9 bases identical to TRBD1. The CDR3 runs 13 residues. The germline gives CDR1 SGHNT, CDR2 YYREEE (reference sequence). Losses at the gene ends were 5 bases for V and 6 bases for J; bases not matched to a gene: 5. The CDR3, as DNA: TGTGCCAGCAGACAGGGGGCGGATAATGGCTACACCTTC. Its protein product is CASRQGADNGYTF.

The chain couples TRBV2 to TRBJ2-7; the D gene is possibly TRBD1 (6 bases). The V and J ends lost 4 bases and 0 bases respectively, with 10 bases between them. The CDR3 contains 14 residues. Germline V CDR1 and CDR2: SNHLY, FYNNEI. The CDR3 DNA reads as TGTGCCAGCAGTGCCGGGACAAACTCCTACGAGCAGTACTTC. Its protein is CASSAGTNSYEQYF.

V usage is TRBV29-1 and J usage is TRBJ2-3; 10 nucleotides line up with TRBD2. The J segment lost 3 bases and the V segment lost 4 bases, leaving 4 bases of the junction unmatched. The germline V gene has CDR1 SQVTM and CDR2 ANQGSEA. CDR3 size: 14 residues. This chain's CDR3 is CSVVLAGATDTQYF. The CDR3 DNA is TGCAGCGTTGTTCTAGCGGGGGCTACAGATACGCAGTATTTT.

The V gene is TRBV7-6, the J gene TRBJ2-1, with no clear D. Between the trimmed V and J ends, which lost 5 bases and 4 bases, there was a span of 18 bases. The CDR3 spans 16 residues. The V gene's germline CDR1 is SGHVS and CDR2 FNYEAQ. For the CDR3, the DNA is TGTGCCAGCAGCACCCGACTGAACGCCCGTTACAATGAGCAGTTCTTC. Translating it yields CASSTRLNARYNEQFF.

This chain joins TRBV6-5 and TRBJ1-1, with TRBD1 matching over 7 bases. The J segment lost 3 bases and the V segment lost 5 bases, leaving 9 bases of the junction unmatched. Germline CDR1 is MNHEY and CDR2 is SVGAGI. The CDR3 extends over 15 amino acids. The CDR3 reads CASSPQTGMYTEAFF. Written as DNA, the CDR3 is TGTGCCAGCAGTCCACAGACAGGGATGTACACTGAAGCTTTCTTT.

The rearrangement uses TRBV5-8 and TRBJ1-5; D may be TRBD1 (5 bases). Trimming pared 1 base from V and 5 bases from J, leaving 13 bases between. CDR3 size: 15 residues. The V gene's germline CDR1 is SGHTS and CDR2 YDEGEE. CDR3 region: CASSLLGQGYQPQHF. In nucleotides, the CDR3 is TGTGCCAGCAGCTTGTTGGGGCAGGGCTATCAGCCCCAGCATTTT.

The V gene is TRBV10-2, the J gene TRBJ2-5, with 9 positions matching TRBD1. The J call is uncertain, as TRBJ2-7 better fits the DNA end. Germline V lookup: CDR1 WSHSY, CDR2 SAAADI. This CDR3 region has 14 residues. CDR3 nucleotides: TGCGCCAGCAGTCCAGGACAGGGGACCTACGAGCAGTACTTC. Amino acids: CASSPGQGTYEQYF.

The sample holds one count of this clone. This rearrangement joins TRBV4-2 to TRBJ2-3, with TRBD2 matching over 9 bases. Per the germline V gene, CDR1 is LGHNA and CDR2 is YNFKEQ. With V trimmed by 3 bases and J by 5 bases, 15 bases remained unmatched. The CDR3 extends over 18 amino acids. The CDR3 is CASSQGRFGGGAGDTQYF. CDR3 in DNA: TGTGCCAGCAGCCAGGGAAGATTCGGCGGGGGGGCCGGAGATACGCAGTATTTT.

V gene TRBV7-3 combines with J gene TRBJ2-3; 13 nucleotides line up with TRBD2. V was clipped by 5 bases and J by 2 bases; unmatched bases: 4. Germline CDR1 SGHTA, CDR2 FQGTGA. The CDR3 has 16 amino acids. CDR3: CASSMTSGGHTDTQYF. The DNA for the CDR3 is TGTGCCAGCAGCATGACTAGCGGGGGGCACACAGATACGCAGTATTTT. Together with reference TRBV7-3 and TRBJ2-3, the CDR3 gives the full variable domain: GAGVSQTPSNKVTEKGKYVELRCDPISGHTALYWYRQSLGQGPEFLIYFQGTGAADDSGLPNDRFFAVRPEGSVSTLKIQRTERGDSAVYLCASSMTSGGHTDTQYFGPGTRLTVL.

In regard to this clone: The sample contains more than one DNA sequence encoding this CDR3. The V call is TRBV25-1, the J call TRBJ1-2, with 7 bases aligning to TRBD1. V lost 5 bases, J lost 4 bases, and 4 bases stayed unmatched. Germline lookup yields CDR1 MGHDK and CDR2 SYGVNS. The CDR3 has 13 residues. The CDR3 nucleotides are TGTGCCAGCAGTCCCGACAGGGCCTATGGCTACACCTTC. Translated, it gives CASSPDRAYGYTF.

The V call is TRBV7-3, the J call TRBJ2-1, with D perhaps matching TRBD2 (6 bases). The CDR3 has 15 amino acids. Trimming stripped 5 bases from V and 0 bases from J, with 11 bases between. CDR1 SGHTA and CDR2 FQGTGA come from the germline V gene. The CDR3 region has the DNA TGTGCCAGCAGCGCGGGACTCGGCTCCTACAATGAGCAGTTCTTC. It yields the protein CASSAGLGSYNEQFF.

The chain recombines TRBV14 with TRBJ1-6; tentatively, D is TRBD1 (6 bases). Germline V gene sequence: CDR1 SGHDN, CDR2 FVKESK. The CDR3 is 17 residues long. Trimming removed 2 bases at V and 0 bases at J, with 11 bases between. The CDR3 sequence: CASSQSRRGSYNSPLHF. In DNA, the CDR3 is TGTGCCAGCAGCCAAAGTCGCAGGGGCTCCTATAATTCACCCCTCCACTTT.

The chain combines TRBV2 with TRBJ1-1, with D perhaps TRBD1 (6 bases). This CDR3 spans 14 amino acids. V lost 3 bases, J lost 2 bases, and 10 bases lay in between. From germline, CDR1 is SNHLY and CDR2 FYNNEI. The CDR3 bases are TGTGCCAGCAGTGAGCCAGGGGTTAACACTGAAGCTTTCTTT. This gives the protein CASSEPGVNTEAFF. Filled out from reference TRBV2 and TRBJ1-1, the complete variable domain reads EPEVTQTPSHQVTQMGQEVILRCVPISNHLYFYWYRQILGQKVEFLVSFYNNEISEKSEIFDDQFSVERPDGSNFTLKIRSTKLEDSAMYFCASSEPGVNTEAFFGQGTRLTVV.

This chain joins TRBV5-6 and TRBJ1-6; 9 bases line up with TRBD1. The trim removed 2 bases at V and 7 bases at J, leaving 4 bases unmatched. The CDR3 has 15 residues. From germline, CDR1 is SGHDT and CDR2 YYEEEE. CDR3 sequence reads: CASSFGQGMNSPLHF. CDR3 nucleotide sequence: TGTGCCAGCAGCTTCGGACAGGGGATGAATTCACCCCTCCACTTT.

This chain links TRBV15 with TRBJ1-2; weak D call: TRBD1 (5 bases). The CDR3 sequence is 14 residues long. The germline V and J ends were trimmed by 1 base and 3 bases, with 9 bases remaining between them. Per the germline V gene, CDR1 is LNHNV and CDR2 is YYDKDF (reference sequence). CDR3 region: CATSRGRDYYGYTF. In DNA, the CDR3 is TGTGCCACCAGCAGAGGAAGGGACTACTATGGCTACACCTTC.

The chain employs TRBV7-9 and TRBJ2-3; D perhaps matches TRBD1 (6 bases). This CDR3 spans 16 amino acids. Germline CDR1 and CDR2: SEHNR and FQNEAQ (reference sequence). Trimming cost V 1 base and J 2 bases, with 13 bases left between them. The CDR3 reads CASSLGKQGSTDTQYF. The CDR3 nucleotides are TGTGCCAGCAGCTTAGGTAAACAGGGCTCCACAGATACGCAGTATTTT.

This chain links TRBV7-9 with TRBJ2-1; possibly TRBD1 for D (5 bases). The ends were cut back, 5 bases at V and 9 bases at J, with 11 bases in the middle. The germline gives CDR1 SEHNR, CDR2 FQNEAQ (reference sequence). The CDR3 covers 12 residues. CDR3 nucleotides: TGTGCCAGCAGCGTACAGGATGCTGAGCAGTTCTTC. It yields the protein CASSVQDAEQFF. The variable domain in full, with the rest retrieved from reference TRBV7-9 and TRBJ2-1, is DTGVSQNPRHKITKRGQNVTFRCDPISEHNRLYWYRQTLGQGPEFLTYFQNEAQLEKSRLLSDRFSAERPKGSFSTLEIQRTEQGDSAMYLCASSVQDAEQFFGPGTRLTVL.

This clone was counted a single time. The V and J genes are TRBV10-3 and TRBJ2-3; D possibly corresponds to TRBD1 (6 bases). The germline V and J ends were trimmed by 3 bases and 2 bases, with 12 bases remaining between them. Per the germline V gene, CDR1 is ENHRY and CDR2 is SYGVKD. The CDR3 has 15 residues. CDR3 amino acids: CAISDTGQATDTQYF. DNA for the CDR3: TGTGCCATCAGTGATACAGGGCAGGCCACAGATACGCAGTATTTT.